The entry below describes one T cell receptor beta chain. Trimming shortened V by 4 bases and J by 7 bases, and 16 bases separated the two germline ends. Germline V gene lookup returns CDR1 SGHDN and CDR2 FVKESK. The CDR3 spans 14 residues. This sample stems from a study of blood T cell repertoires in COVID-19. Study-wide background: COVID-19 samples from acute and convalescent phases originated in the United States, Italy and Spain. The analysed material was cDNA or gDNA that came from T cells, B-cell-depleted T cells, or PBMCs.

In the original workflow: Estimates of nucleated cell counts were drawn from the amplification of reference gene primers. The table came from immunoSEQ multiplex PCR; TCRdb's copy has only in-frame clones and leaves some out. V and J calls and clone size come straight from that table; D and trimming were deduced from the DNA. This table has 15,000 to 20,000 clones, around 87% appearing once. The chain employs TRBV14 and TRBJ1-2; tentatively, D is TRBD1 (6 bases). Sequencing used peripheral blood. The receptor comes from a man aged 45-65 years with active COVID-19. CDR3 DNA: TGTGCCAGCAGCCCCCTTGGGGGGGCTGGTGGCTACACCTTC. Its protein is CASSPLGGAGGYTF.